This TCR beta chain was captured in a study of liver allograft versus peripheral blood T cells. At the level of the study: Comparing T cell receptor repertoires in transplanted livers with those in recipients' peripheral blood was part of the design. General study results and limits: Liver allografts reportedly held T cell receptor repertoires unlike those in peripheral blood.

Worth noting for this clonotype: What it recognizes is unknown.

TCRdb reprocessed the reads via MiXCR and lists one record per CDR3 protein. The sample has some 14,000 distinct CDR3 sequences, about 18% seen once. This receptor was taken from a human patient who had a liver transplant. Part of the T cell pool may stem from the graft donor.

DNA of the CDR3: TGTGCCAGCAGCTTGGCCCCGGGACAGGGGTACGGTGAGCAGTTCTTC. This codes for CASSLAPGQGYGEQFF. The chain is built from TRBV5-4 and TRBJ2-1; 10 positions agree with TRBD1. V lost 0 bases and J lost 9; bases outside the gene matches: 9. Germline V CDR1 and CDR2: SGHNT, YYREEE (reference sequence). The CDR3 has 16 residues.